Each of the 30 T cell receptor beta chains below was sequenced from the same sample in a study of Tregs in tolerant kidney transplant recipients. The assay was immunoSEQ multiplex PCR, and TCRdb's table has in-frame clones only and misses some. The repertoire table contains under 1,000 clones. No cognate antigen is known for these TCRs. After around 6 days with irradiated graft donor PBMCs, CFSE-labeled recipient PBMCs were FACS-sorted. The sample here was CD4+ T cells from blood cultured with allogeneic cells, taken before the transplant. The receptors here all came from a human patient who received a combined kidney and bone marrow transplant.

Judged by frequency, this clone is medium-sized. The read terminates 3 residues before the CDR3 end, so the remaining end is supplied by the germline J gene. This chain connects TRBV20-1 to TRBJ1-2; possible D gene TRBD1, 6 bases. Germline assignment: CDR1 DFQATT and CDR2 SNEGSKA (reference sequence). V lost 8 bases and J lost 2, with 15 bases in between. This CDR3 spans 13 amino acids. The DNA read from the CDR3 is TGCAGTACGGTGGACAGCCTAAACTATGGC. Translation: CSTVDSLNYG. The entire CDR3 reads CSTVDSLNYGYTF.

This clone is labeled medium-sized (0.01 to 0.1%) based on frequency. Read sequence stops 3 residues before the CDR3 end, and the germline J gene provides the missing end. The J gene is TRBJ2-2, the V gene TRBV20-1; D unclear. The ends were cut back, 0 bases at V and 2 bases at J, with 13 bases in the middle. CDR1 and CDR2 (germline): DFQATT, SNEGSKA (reference sequence). The CDR3 length is 16 residues. This chain's CDR3 is CSARDPNQRNTGELFF. The sequenced part of the CDR3 DNA is TGCAGTGCTAGAGATCCGAACCAGAGAAACACCGGGGAG.

Judged by frequency, this clone is medium-sized. Sequencing ends 3 residues short of the CDR3 end; the germline J gene provides the rest. V is TRBV5-4 and J is TRBJ1-6; 11 bases are a match to TRBD1. The CDR3 length is 15 residues. CDR1 and CDR2 from the germline V gene are SGHNT and YYREEE (reference sequence). Unmatched junction bases numbered 5, after V lost 7 bases and J lost 5 bases. The CDR3 bases that were read are TGTGCCAGCGCGGGGGGACAGGGGGATAATTCACCC. Encoded protein: CASAGGQGDNSP. The whole CDR3 sequence is CASAGGQGDNSPLHF.

By frequency, this clone is medium-sized (0.01 to 0.1%). The sequenced CDR3 bases are TGTGCCAGCAGTGATTCGGGGGGCGCGGAGACC. The encoded protein is CASSDSGGAET. The whole CDR3 protein reads CASSDSGGAETQYF. The chain joins TRBV6-1 to TRBJ2-5, with TRBD2 as a possible D gene (7 bases). The read comes to an end 3 residues before the CDR3 does, leaving the germline J gene to fill in the end. The germline V and J ends were trimmed by 3 bases and 5 bases, with 13 bases remaining between them. The CDR3 contains 14 residues. Germline V gives CDR1 MNHNS, CDR2 SASEGT.

This clone counts as medium-sized by frequency. The read finishes 3 residues shy of the CDR3 end, and the germline J gene is used to complete it. This sequence joins TRBV5-1 and TRBJ2-3, with no clear D. Germline lookup yields CDR1 SGHRS and CDR2 YFSETQ. The CDR3 length is 15 residues. V was pared by 5 bases and J by 1 base, with 14 bases between. CDR3 protein: CASRSPGVRTDTQYF. The CDR3 DNA, read in part, is TGCGCCAGCAGGAGTCCAGGAGTGCGCACAGATACG.

A word on this clone: The sequence runs out 3 residues before the end of the CDR3; the remainder is reconstructed from the germline J gene. The chain couples TRBV27 to TRBJ2-7; D may be TRBD1 (7 bases). This CDR3 has 15 amino acids. V lost 3 bases to trimming and J lost 3 bases, with 15 bases between them. Germline values: CDR1 MNHEY, CDR2 SMNVEV (reference sequence). The sequenced CDR3 bases are TGTGCCAGCAGTTTCGGAGGGGGCGTCAACTACGAG. Its translation is CASSFGGGVNYE. The whole CDR3 protein is CASSFGGGVNYEQYF.

In regard to this clone: The CDR3 end lies 3 residues beyond the end of the read and is filled in from the germline J gene. The chain recombines TRBV5-1 with TRBJ1-5; TRBD1 is a possible D gene (6 bases). This CDR3 comprises 17 residues. The germline V gene encodes CDR1 SGHRS and CDR2 YFSETQ. With 0 bases removed from V and 1 base from J, the gap between germline ends came to 14 bases. The sequenced CDR3 bases are TGCGCCAGCAGCTTGGACAGGGCGTTATGGAGCAATCAGCCC. Amino acids: CASSLDRALWSNQP. The entire CDR3 sequence reads CASSLDRALWSNQPQHF. Full variable domain (missing parts from reference TRBV5-1 and TRBJ1-5): KAGVTQTPRYLIKTRGQQVTLSCSPISGHRSVSWYQQTPGQGLQFLFEYFSETQRNKGNFPGRFSGRQFSNSRSEMNVSTLELGDSALYLCASSLDRALWSNQPQHFGDGTRLSIL.

Measured by frequency, this clone is medium-sized. The read terminates 3 residues before the CDR3 end, so the remaining end is supplied by the germline J gene. The rearrangement links TRBV30 to TRBJ2-1; TRBD2 agrees at 11 bases. Unmatched junction bases numbered 7, after V lost 3 bases and J lost 3 bases. The CDR3 covers 16 residues. From germline, CDR1 is GTSNPN and CDR2 SVGIG (reference sequence). The sequenced CDR3 bases are TGTGCCTGGAGAAGAGTGGGGACTAGCGGCTACAATGAG. Its protein product is CAWRRVGTSGYNE. The complete CDR3 sequence is CAWRRVGTSGYNEQFF.

This clone counts as medium-sized by frequency. The missing CDR3 end, 3 residues past where the read stops, is filled in from the germline J gene. This chain links TRBV18 with TRBJ2-1, with TRBD1 identical over 9 bases. Trimming removed 1 base from V and 6 bases from J; junction bases left unmatched: 7. Germline CDR1 KGHSH, CDR2 LQKENI. This CDR3 has 16 residues. Partial CDR3 DNA: TGTGCCAGCTCACCACGGGACAGGGAGGGAAGCAATGAG. Translating it yields CASSPRDREGSNE. The full CDR3 protein is CASSPRDREGSNEQFF.

This clone is labeled medium-sized (0.01 to 0.1%) based on frequency. The CDR3 loop reads CASSFGSSRLNTQYF. Incomplete CDR3 DNA: TGTGCCAGCAGTTTTGGATCTAGCCGCTTGAATACG. This chain uses TRBV12-3 or TRBV12-4 with TRBJ2-3, with D perhaps TRBD2 (5 bases). The CDR3 goes on 3 residues after the read ends, and that part is filled in from the germline J gene. V was shortened by 3 bases and J by 7 bases, with 17 bases between the two germline ends. CDR3 length: 15 residues.

Turning to this clone: The CDR3 end falls 3 residues outside the read, so it is completed with the germline J gene. The J gene is TRBJ2-7, the V gene TRBV3-1 (or the pseudogene TRBV3-2), with unresolved D. In germline, CDR1 is LGHDT, CDR2 YNNKEL (reference sequence). Deletions cut 4 bases from V and 5 bases from J, with 9 bases between. This CDR3 spans 12 amino acids. CDR3 bases read: TGTGCCAGCAGCCGTCAGACACACGAG. Protein: CASSRQTHE. The CDR3, in full, reads CASSRQTHEQYF.

Comment on this clone: The read ends 3 residues before the CDR3 terminus; that terminus is restored from the germline J gene. The V call is TRBV7-9, the J call TRBJ1-6, with 10 bases fitting TRBD1. The V gene's germline CDR1 is SEHNR and CDR2 FQNEAQ (reference sequence). Trimming cost V 5 bases and J 12 bases; bases outside gene matches: 10. This CDR3 region has 15 residues. The CDR3 spells CASSEPGQGHLPLHF. The sequenced part of the CDR3 DNA is TGTGCCAGCAGCGAGCCGGGACAGGGGCATTTACCC.

Judged by frequency, this clone is medium-sized. The chain's CDR3 is CASSLELGRNTEAFF. The CDR3 bases that were read are TGTGCCAGCAGCTTAGAACTGGGGCGGAACACTGAA. The V call is TRBV7-9, the J call TRBJ1-1; possible D gene TRBD1, 5 bases. The read comes to an end 3 residues before the CDR3 does, leaving the germline J gene to fill in the end. The CDR3 is made up of 15 amino acids. The germline gives CDR1 SEHNR, CDR2 FQNEAQ (reference sequence). The V end lost 1 base, the J end lost 1 base, and 10 bases lay between the germline ends.

On this clone: Read coverage stops 3 residues before the CDR3 terminus; the germline J gene supplies the remainder. The rearrangement uses TRBV28 and TRBJ2-7; maybe TRBD2 (5 bases). V lost 7 bases, J lost 2 bases, and 15 bases lay in between. The CDR3 is made up of 14 amino acids. Looked up from germline, CDR1 is MDHEN and CDR2 is SYDVKM. The CDR3 DNA, read in part, is TGTGCCAGCATCCCAGGCGGGCCCACCTACGAG. Translation gives CASIPGGPTYE. The complete CDR3 sequence is CASIPGGPTYEQYF.

Notes on this clone: An end of the junction differs from the germline gene, which may be a read error. The read ends 3 residues early relative to the CDR3; the germline J gene fills the gap. The rearrangement links TRBV4-2 to TRBJ1-1; tentatively, D is TRBD1 (5 bases). The CDR3 length is 16 residues. Per germline, CDR1 LGHNA and CDR2 YNFKEQ. The sequenced CDR3 bases are TGCGCCAGCAGCCAAGATTTCGGGAGGGGTTACACTGAA. This gives the protein CASSQDFGRGYTE. In full, the CDR3 reads CASSQDFGRGYTEAFF.

As for this clone: The CDR3 goes on 3 residues after the read ends, and that part is filled in from the germline J gene. The chain is built from TRBV3-1 (or the pseudogene TRBV3-2) and TRBJ1-2; 11 nucleotides align to TRBD1. The V and J ends lost 1 base and 2 bases, in that order; junction bases with no gene match: 3. The CDR3 totals 16 residues. Germline CDR1 and CDR2: LGHDT and YNNKEL (reference sequence). The chain's CDR3 is CASSQGTGGENYGYTF. Incomplete CDR3 DNA: TGTGCCAGCAGCCAAGGGACAGGGGGCGAGAACTATGGC.

Worth noting for this clone: The read is 3 residues too short to cover the CDR3 end, so that end is filled in from the germline J gene. The V call is TRBV28, the J call TRBJ2-7; D might be TRBD1 (6 bases). The CDR3 loop spans 14 amino acids. CDR1 is MDHEN and CDR2 is SYDVKM in the germline V gene. V lost 3 bases and J 3 bases, leaving 12 bases between the germline ends. The CDR3 spells CASSFYGQSYEQYF. Partial CDR3 DNA: TGTGCCAGCAGTTTCTACGGACAGAGCTACGAG.

This clone is labeled medium-sized based on frequency. The CDR3 end is not reached by the read, which stops 3 residues before it; the germline J gene fills it in. V usage is TRBV30 and J usage is TRBJ2-1, with 7 bases that match TRBD2. The CDR3 is 14 residues long. Germline loops: CDR1 GTSNPN, CDR2 SVGIG (reference sequence). Trimming took 4 bases from V and 5 from J; bases not matched to a gene: 8. CDR3 sequence reads: CAWTAGVIHNEQFF. The DNA read from the CDR3 is TGTGCCTGGACGGCGGGAGTGATCCACAATGAG.

This clone is classed as medium-sized by frequency. The CDR3 goes on 3 residues after the read ends, and that part is filled in from the germline J gene. The V call is TRBV5-6, the J call TRBJ1-1, with D possibly matching TRBD1 (5 bases). CDR1 and CDR2 from the germline V gene are SGHDT and YYEEEE. CDR3 size: 11 residues. The V and J ends lost 6 bases and 7 bases respectively, with 10 bases between them. CDR3 DNA, as far as it was read: TGTGCCAGCAACACCGACAGTGAA. Translated, it gives CASNTDSE. The CDR3 in full is CASNTDSEAFF.

This clone registers medium-sized (0.01 to 0.1%) by frequency. The sequence runs out 3 residues before the end of the CDR3; the remainder is reconstructed from the germline J gene. V and J are TRBV20-1 and TRBJ2-7, with 9 bases fitting TRBD1. With V trimmed by 6 bases and J by 5 bases, 8 bases remained unmatched. Germline lookup yields CDR1 DFQATT and CDR2 SNEGSKA (reference sequence). This CDR3 is 13 amino acids long. The CDR3 bases that were read are TGCAGTGCCCCGGGACAGGGAAGAGACGAG. Encoded protein: CSAPGQGRDE. The whole CDR3 is CSAPGQGRDEQYF.

By frequency, this clone is large. Here the CDR3 reads CSALTGTGTYEQYF. The part of the CDR3 DNA that was read is TGCAGTGCTCTAACCGGGACAGGGACCTACGAG. The chain recombines TRBV20-1 with TRBJ2-7; 9 bases line up with TRBD1. With the read ending 3 residues before the CDR3 end, the germline J gene is used to fill in that end. Unmatched junction bases numbered 7, after V lost 5 bases and J lost 2 bases. This CDR3 is built from 14 residues. CDR1 is DFQATT, CDR2 SNEGSKA, per germline (reference sequence).

This clone registers medium-sized by frequency. The read is 3 residues too short to cover the CDR3 end, so that end is filled in from the germline J gene. This rearrangement joins TRBV5-1 to TRBJ2-7, with TRBD2 identical over 12 bases. V trimming: 4 bases; J trimming: 2 bases; junction bases outside the gene matches: 4. CDR3 length: 15 residues. Looked up from germline, CDR1 is SGHRS and CDR2 is YFSETQ. The CDR3 DNA, read in part, is TGCGCCAGCAGCCTAACTAGCGGGAGGCCCTACGAG. Its protein product is CASSLTSGRPYE. The complete CDR3 protein is CASSLTSGRPYEQYF.

Frequency places this clone as medium-sized. Coverage ceases 3 residues before the CDR3 finishes, and the germline J gene fills in the end. The V call is TRBV20-1, the J call TRBJ2-2; 11 bases match TRBD1. The CDR3 consists of 16 residues. V lost 3 bases and J lost 3; bases outside the gene matches: 6. Germline V CDR1 and CDR2: DFQATT, SNEGSKA (reference sequence). Partial CDR3 DNA: TGCAGTGCTAGTCCCTTGGACAGGGGGCACACCGGGGAG. Amino acid sequence: CSASPLDRGHTGE. The complete CDR3 sequence is CSASPLDRGHTGELFF.

By frequency, this clone is medium-sized. Sequencing ends 3 residues short of the CDR3 end; the germline J gene provides the rest. The chain has TRBV19 and TRBJ1-2; TRBD1 matches 10 bases. The CDR3 loop spans 15 amino acids. Germline V lookup: CDR1 LNHDA, CDR2 SQIVND (reference sequence). The trim removed 5 bases at V and 5 bases at J, leaving 8 bases unmatched. CDR3 sequence: CASSPSGQGVYGYTF. The CDR3 DNA, read in part, is TGTGCCAGTAGTCCCTCCGGACAGGGGGTATATGGC.

This clone is classed as large by frequency. The read ends 3 residues before the CDR3 terminus; that terminus is restored from the germline J gene. The rearrangement joins TRBV18 to TRBJ1-2, with TRBD1 identical over 7 bases. The J segment lost 4 bases and the V segment lost 2 bases, leaving 7 bases of the junction unmatched. This CDR3 comprises 15 residues. Germline-derived CDR1 and CDR2 are KGHSH and LQKENI. The CDR3 spells CASSPAAGGFYGYTF. CDR3 DNA (partial): TGTGCCAGCTCACCAGCGGCAGGGGGTTTCTATGGC.

About this clone: The read halts 3 residues ahead of the CDR3 end, with the missing end drawn from the germline J gene. The chain links TRBV23-1 to TRBJ2-1; 13 nucleotides align to TRBD2. Being an ORF, TRBV23-1 has a function that is uncertain. The CDR3 runs 18 residues. V shed 10 bases, J shed 1 base, and the junction held 13 bases outside the gene matches. CDR3 in amino acids: CAIKRVTSGGRSYNEQFF. CDR3 bases read: TGCGCCATAAAGAGGGTGACTAGCGGGGGGCGGTCCTACAATGAG.

The DNA read from the CDR3 is TGTGCCAGCCGTCGGATCGGCGGGAACTATGGC. Amino acid sequence: CASRRIGGNYG. The full CDR3 sequence reads CASRRIGGNYGYTF. V usage is TRBV28 and J usage is TRBJ1-2; D call uncertain. Read sequence stops 3 residues before the CDR3 end, and the germline J gene provides the missing end. Germline V gives CDR1 MDHEN, CDR2 SYDVKM. There are 14 residues in the CDR3. V lost 8 bases, J lost 2 bases, and 15 bases lay in between.

The CDR3 sequence: CASSLGGADTQYF. The sequenced CDR3 bases are TGTGCCAGCAGCCTTGGCGGAGCAGATACG. This chain joins TRBV3-1 (or the pseudogene TRBV3-2) and TRBJ2-3, with D hard to call. The read comes to an end 3 residues before the CDR3 does, leaving the germline J gene to fill in the end. There are 13 residues in the CDR3. CDR1 is LGHDT, CDR2 YNNKEL, per germline (reference sequence). Between the trimmed V and J ends, which lost 4 bases and 4 bases, there was a span of 9 bases.

This clone ranks as medium-sized (0.01 to 0.1%) in terms of frequency. The sequenced CDR3 bases are TGCAGTGCTAGGCGCGTAGACTACAATGAG. It encodes CSARRVDYNE. The whole CDR3 protein reads CSARRVDYNEQFF. The genes are TRBV20-1 and TRBJ2-1; D unclear. The read gets to within 3 residues of the CDR3 end, and the germline J gene fills in the rest. The CDR3 extends over 13 amino acids. Germline CDR1 DFQATT, CDR2 SNEGSKA (reference sequence). V dropped 3 bases and J dropped 3 bases, with 9 bases sitting between them.

Measured by frequency, this clone is large. The read stops 3 residues short of the end of the CDR3; the missing end is completed from the germline J gene. V usage is TRBV19 and J usage is TRBJ1-3; D is unclear. Germline V gene lookup returns CDR1 LNHDA and CDR2 SQIVND (reference sequence). The CDR3 loop spans 16 amino acids. The V gene lost 3 bases and the J gene lost 4 bases, with 16 bases spanning the gap. The sequenced part of the CDR3 DNA is TGTGCCAGTAGTATCTTGAACGTCACTCTCGGAAACACC. Residues: CASSILNVTLGNT. The CDR3 as a whole reads CASSILNVTLGNTIYF. Variable domain in full (rest from reference TRBV19 and TRBJ1-3): DGGITQSPKYLFRKEGQNVTLSCEQNLNHDAMYWYRQDPGQGLRLIYYSQIVNDFQKGDIAEGYSVSREKKESFPLTVTSAQKNPTAFYLCASSILNVTLGNTIYFGEGSWLTVV.